This T cell receptor beta chain is from a study of blood T cell repertoires in COVID-19 (TCRdb year 2020). Concerning the study at large: The collaborator samples originated in the United States, Italy and Spain and spanned the acute and convalescent phases of COVID-19. The material from the prospective study consisted of cDNA or gDNA derived from T cells, B-cell-depleted T cells, or PBMCs. Subjects who had been exposed to COVID-19, were actively infected with it, or had recovered from it provided the deeply sampled blood TCRbeta repertoires that made up the dataset. The repertoires were made available in a free public database intended to serve as a resource for research on the immune response to SARS-CoV-2. The samples were drawn from the first 160 participants of the ongoing ImmuneRACE study and from 1,200 or so subjects provided by 6 global collaborators. Nearly every sample came with metadata listing a de-identified subject ID, COVID-19 status, age in years and sex. Where HLA class I and class II types were available, the types were taken from metadata supplied by the sample provider, not from assay-based typing.

The germline V gene specifies SGHAT as CDR1 and FQNNGV as CDR2. The CDR3 spans 14 residues, from the cysteine through the phenylalanine. Only the CDR3 part of the read is kept: 42 bases, read in frame from the first base. V drops 2 bases and J drops 1 base, leaving 7 bases in between. The collaborating institutions used their own protocols to collect whole blood in K2EDTA tubes. For TCRbeta analysis, collaborators shipped samples as frozen whole blood, isolated PBMCs, or DNA extracted from either of those sample types. TCRbeta CDR3 regions were amplified from genomic DNA by means of the immunoSEQ Assay, a bias-controlled multiplex PCR. As for the original processing: Nucleated cell counts per sample were estimated from amplification of reference gene primers within the assay. Sequence reads were collapsed and filtered to measure the absolute abundance of every unique TCRbeta CDR3 rearrangement. Productive Simpson clonality was computed per sample as the square root of Simpson's diversity index over productive rearrangements. Here the immuneACCESS table is served through TCRdb, limited to in-frame sequences with V and J called. Missing clones are a known gap in these copies; in checked studies unresolved V genes cover under half, and the rest lacks a known reason. V, J and clone size derive from that table, while D and trimming were established from the DNA sequence. The sample table lists roughly 250,000 clones, roughly four fifths of them with a count of one. The ten largest make up around 2% of the sample.

Comments on this clone: Its recognized antigen is unknown. Base qualities are not at hand, and no much larger clone is one base apart.

What the authors observed across the whole study: Clinical and demographic metadata were provided uncurated, with the amount varying by source and participant.

The sample was peripheral blood. The rearranged chain carries TRBV11-2 and TRBJ2-3, with the D gene too uncertain to name. The source of this sequence is a woman over 75 with acute or convalescent COVID-19. The nucleotide sequence is given as TGTGCCAGCAGCTTACAGGCTGGCACAGATACGCAGTATTTT. Its product reads: CASSLQAGTDTQYF.